The rows below give T cell receptor beta chains drawn from one sample of a study of blood T cell repertoires in COVID-19. Data came from immunoSEQ multiplex PCR; TCRdb stores just in-frame clones and leaves some out. This sample has under 400,000 clones, with roughly 89% found just once. The specimen sequenced was peripheral blood. The receptors stem from a woman aged 55-70 years with COVID-19, enrolled during active disease. Each CDR3 is given with its conserved first and last residue. Fields, in order: clone size, J gene, V gene, D gene, CDR3 DNA, CDR3 protein. The D gene is left open where the match is weak. Rows give clone size only sometimes, using once, few, many, or a class for an expanded clone.

abundance: NA
j_gene: TRBJ1-5
v_gene: TRBV28
d_gene: NA
CDR3nt: TGTGCCAGCAGTTTTATCAGTGGAGGCAATCAGCCCCAGCATTTT
CDR3aa: CASSFISGGNQPQHF

abundance: NA
j_gene: TRBJ1-6
v_gene: TRBV5-5
d_gene: TRBD1
CDR3nt: TGTGCCAGCAGCCCCTTAGACAGGGAGAGCTCACCCCTCCACTTT
CDR3aa: CASSPLDRESSPLHF

abundance: NA
j_gene: TRBJ2-7
v_gene: TRBV24-1
d_gene: NA
CDR3nt: TGTGCCACCAGTGACGGGGTAAACTACGAGCAGTACTTC
CDR3aa: CATSDGVNYEQYF

abundance: once
j_gene: TRBJ2-1
v_gene: TRBV24-1
d_gene: TRBD1
CDR3nt: TGTGCCACCAGTGAAAAAGGGGGCACCAGCTCCTACAATGAGCAGTTCTTC
CDR3aa: CATSEKGGTSSYNEQFF

abundance: NA
j_gene: TRBJ1-4
v_gene: TRBV3-1/TRBV3-2
d_gene: TRBD1
CDR3nt: TGTGCCAGCAGCCACGGGACAGTCTATAATGAAAAACTGTTTTTT
CDR3aa: CASSHGTVYNEKLFF

abundance: NA
j_gene: TRBJ1-6
v_gene: TRBV12-3/TRBV12-4
d_gene: NA
CDR3nt: TGTGCCAGCAGTTTGACCCCCAGGGCCACCCTCCACTTT
CDR3aa: CASSLTPRATLHF

abundance: NA
j_gene: TRBJ2-1
v_gene: TRBV7-6
d_gene: NA
CDR3nt: TGTGCCAGCAGCCTCCTTGCGGGGAGCGATGAGCAGTTCTTC
CDR3aa: CASSLLAGSDEQFF

abundance: NA
j_gene: TRBJ1-2
v_gene: TRBV18
d_gene: TRBD1
CDR3nt: TGTGCCAGCTCACCCCGGGACAGGGTGGACTATGGCTACACCTTC
CDR3aa: CASSPRDRVDYGYTF

abundance: NA
j_gene: TRBJ1-1
v_gene: TRBV30
d_gene: TRBD1
CDR3nt: TGTGCCTGGACTCCGGGACAGGGGAGCACTGAAGCTTTCTTT
CDR3aa: CAWTPGQGSTEAFF

abundance: NA
j_gene: TRBJ2-7
v_gene: TRBV4-1
d_gene: NA
CDR3nt: TGCGCCAGCAGCCCGTCAACTAGCTTCGGCTACTACGAGCAGTACTTC
CDR3aa: CASSPSTSFGYYEQYF

abundance: NA
j_gene: TRBJ1-2
v_gene: TRBV28
d_gene: NA
CDR3nt: TGTGCCAGCAGTTTTGCGGAGGCAGGAGGGAGAATCAACTATGGCTACACCTTC
CDR3aa: CASSFAEAGGRINYGYTF

abundance: NA
j_gene: TRBJ1-2
v_gene: TRBV9
d_gene: TRBD1
CDR3nt: TGTGCCAGCAGCGTACGTGGAGGGGGCGATGGCTACACCTTC
CDR3aa: CASSVRGGGDGYTF

abundance: NA
j_gene: TRBJ1-2
v_gene: TRBV6-5
d_gene: NA
CDR3nt: TGTGCCAGCAGCCGAAACAGGGATCTGCACTATGGCTACACCTTC
CDR3aa: CASSRNRDLHYGYTF

abundance: NA
j_gene: TRBJ2-3
v_gene: TRBV5-6
d_gene: TRBD2
CDR3nt: TGTGCCAGCAGCCCCCCCCTAGCGGACTTCACAGATACGCAGTATTTT
CDR3aa: CASSPPLADFTDTQYF